The rows below give T cell receptor beta chains drawn from one sample of a study of CD4 T cells in relation to SARS-CoV-2 and coronaviruses. Clones were sequenced by immunoSEQ multiplex PCR, and TCRdb holds only the in-frame ones, with some missing. Here the sample spans some 19,000 clones, under 85% being singletons. These receptors have no identified antigens. The sample comprised CD4+ T cells from PBMCs, cultured in vitro. Receptors originate from a human donor in good health. The CDR3 runs from the conserved cysteine through the conserved F or W. Fields, in order: V gene, CDR3 protein.

v_gene: TRBV7-6; CDR3aa: CASSSPGLVFNEQFF
v_gene: TRBV7-9; CDR3aa: CASSFGTSASTDTQYF
v_gene: TRBV30; CDR3aa: CAWSVGVGGAGGYTF
v_gene: TRBV9; CDR3aa: CASSVVSSQNTGELFF
v_gene: TRBV20-1; CDR3aa: CSASRPRETQYF
v_gene: TRBV10-3; CDR3aa: CASLDGASGQETQYF
v_gene: TRBV7-8; CDR3aa: CASSLAENTIYF
v_gene: TRBV2; CDR3aa: CASSESPPYPTHTGELFF
v_gene: TRBV3-1/TRBV3-2; CDR3aa: CASSLQGTGYEQYF
v_gene: TRBV14; CDR3aa: CASSTKLTSAGGTGELFF
v_gene: TRBV10-1; CDR3aa: CASSQRGVSYNEQFF
v_gene: TRBV20-1; CDR3aa: CSASLMHGYTF
v_gene: TRBV5-1; CDR3aa: CASSSTGNQPQHF
v_gene: TRBV19; CDR3aa: CASSKGRSAASGNTIYF
v_gene: TRBV2; CDR3aa: CASSEVVAYNEKLFF
v_gene: TRBV12-5; CDR3aa: CASGLVLTGGPHEQYF
v_gene: TRBV7-9; CDR3aa: CASSTPDGNTEAFF
v_gene: TRBV28; CDR3aa: CASSLSGAPRGYTF
v_gene: TRBV19; CDR3aa: CASRRGDGTGNQPQHF
v_gene: TRBV6-1; CDR3aa: CASSESKYEQYF
v_gene: TRBV27; CDR3aa: CASSKLSGGGELFF
v_gene: TRBV2; CDR3aa: CASRKLADQETQYF
v_gene: TRBV27; CDR3aa: CAMPDLAVTSSYEQYF
v_gene: TRBV4-1; CDR3aa: CASSLGTVTEAFF
v_gene: TRBV9; CDR3aa: CASSVAAYSYEQYF
v_gene: TRBV5-1; CDR3aa: CASSLDRVGYTF
v_gene: TRBV5-5; CDR3aa: CASSLSGRDSPLHF
v_gene: TRBV5-4; CDR3aa: CASSLAGGLNEQFF
v_gene: TRBV5-1; CDR3aa: CASRDTGGGEQYF
v_gene: TRBV9; CDR3aa: CASSTRGSSYNEQFF
v_gene: TRBV3-1/TRBV3-2; CDR3aa: CASSQTPGQSSGNTIYF
v_gene: TRBV6-2/TRBV6-3; CDR3aa: CASSYEGKAYNEQFF
v_gene: TRBV6-1; CDR3aa: CASSERRNYGYTF
v_gene: TRBV10-2; CDR3aa: CASSRPGTGNNSPLHF
v_gene: TRBV19; CDR3aa: CASSPIAGLSYEQYF
v_gene: TRBV5-1; CDR3aa: CASSELRGLNSPLHF
v_gene: TRBV21-1; CDR3aa: CAATFEGKIWVQETQYF
v_gene: TRBV6-2/TRBV6-3; CDR3aa: CASSSTTSGSLYGGELFF
v_gene: TRBV19; CDR3aa: CASSRDRVNTIYF
v_gene: TRBV6-2/TRBV6-3; CDR3aa: CASSRRFNGGAYNEQFF
v_gene: TRBV15; CDR3aa: CATSRLTGVGELFF